The present entry profiles one T cell receptor beta chain with its context. Its antigen remains unidentified. It has no much larger one-base neighbor in the sample; base qualities were not kept. Sequencing relied on an Illumina HiSeq 2500. Superscript III and a set of TRAV- and TRBV-specific primers were used to synthesize first-strand cDNA, so that both TCRalpha and TCRbeta chains were covered. TCRs were amplified for about 19 PCR cycles with Phusion, using a constant-region primer paired with the adapter attached to the V primers. The MessageAmp II aRNA Amplification Kit was used to amplify the isolated mRNA, with in vitro transcription run for approximately 15 hours at 37 degrees C. The Dynabeads mRNA DIRECT Purification Kit was used to isolate mRNA for TCR sequencing. Indexed Illumina adapters were added in a second Phusion PCR of 20 to 30 cycles, after which AMPure XP beads were used to purify the products. On the authors' methods: Using custom Perl scripts, TCR sequences encoding the same protein were pooled, out-of-frame sequences were removed, and the abundance of each clonotype was computed. Any TCR sequence supported by only a single read was excluded from analysis. Among the metrics used to describe the repertoires were Shannon entropy, Gini index, clonality, richness, and the frequency of TCRs shared between repertoires. The public sequencing data were trimmed at Q25 with fastp and processed into clonotypes with MiXCR by TCRdb, which kept only in-frame beta chains. CDR3 protein duplicates are merged, each entry listing the most common genes and DNA. It is TCRdb's table, rather than the study itself, that gives the V and J calls and clone size. In all, the sample holds under 70,000 distinct CDR3 sequences, and about 23% of those were seen once. 6.7% of the sample belongs to the ten largest clones.

The data belong to a study of low-dose radiotherapy and immunotherapy resistance in tumors (dated by TCRdb to 2022 to 2024). Context from the whole study: Cohort 1 received 0.5 Gy per fraction every 2 weeks, with a prescribed total PTV dose of 6.5 Gy. Aspirin 300 mg was taken orally once daily by patients for four cycles, starting on cycle 1 day 1. Eight patients were included in the translational analysis: three from the first dose cohort and the first five from the second dose cohort. For Cohort 2, the dose was 1 Gy per fraction given every two weeks, adding up to 13 Gy in total across 26 weeks. Patients were given nivolumab as a 240 mg flat dose every two weeks and ipilimumab at 1 mg/kg every six weeks, with both drugs delivered intravenously. Intravenous cyclophosphamide at 200 mg/m2 was administered every two weeks, one day ahead of each radiation and immunotherapy administration. No randomization into treatment groups was done for the people taking part in the trial.

The time point label, read with the paper, signifies: after trial treatment. This specimen's treatment or condition label, interpreted: LDRT plus nivolumab, ipilimumab, low-dose cyclophosphamide and aspirin (RACIN trial). Donors were enrolled in RACIN, a single-arm phase I dose-escalation trial in which nivolumab, ipilimumab, aspirin, low-dose cyclophosphamide and low-dose radiotherapy were combined. Patients with advanced, TIL-negative solid tumors were considered eligible. The CDR3 numbers 15 residues from cysteine through phenylalanine. Only the CDR3 portion is preserved as DNA: 45 bases, with reading frame beginning at the first base. Trimming removed 10 bases from V and 3 bases from J; the gene matches leave 12 bases unexplained. CDR1 and CDR2 (ENHRY, SYGVKD) derive from the germline V gene.

The sequencing used PBMCs, collected after low-dose radiotherapy plus immunotherapy. The receptor was isolated from a male donor with prostate cancer. The chain uses TRBV10-3 and TRBJ2-3, with 8 bases matching TRBD1. The CDR3 protein: CATIPQGAGTDTQYF. The bases are TGTGCCACCATACCGCAGGGGGCCGGGACAGATACGCAGTATTTT.